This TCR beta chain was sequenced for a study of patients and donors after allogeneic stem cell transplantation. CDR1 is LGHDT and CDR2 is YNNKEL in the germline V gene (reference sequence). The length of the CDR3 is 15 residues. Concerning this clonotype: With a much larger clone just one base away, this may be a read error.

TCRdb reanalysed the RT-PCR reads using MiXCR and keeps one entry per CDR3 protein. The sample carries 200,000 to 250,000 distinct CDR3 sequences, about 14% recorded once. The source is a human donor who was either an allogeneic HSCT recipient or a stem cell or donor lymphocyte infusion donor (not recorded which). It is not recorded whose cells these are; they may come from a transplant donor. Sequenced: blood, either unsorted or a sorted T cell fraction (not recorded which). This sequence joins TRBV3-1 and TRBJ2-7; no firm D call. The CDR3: CASSQEYSVPYVQYF. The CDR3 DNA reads TGTGCCAGCAGCCAAGAGTACAGCGTCCCCTACGTGCAGTACTTC.